The 4 T cell receptor beta chains presented below share a single source sample, sequenced in a study of radiation and T cells in renal cell carcinoma. Time point specified: baseline pretreatment blood. The treatment was: 15 Gy SBRT to primary tumor, nephrectomy 4 weeks later. TCRdb's copy holds only in-frame clones and misses some; the assay was immunoSEQ multiplex PCR. Of about 59,000 clones in the sample, 78% were seen once. The input for sequencing was blood, taken from a patient whose treatment included radiotherapy and nephrectomy. These receptors were taken from a man aged 60 to 69 with renal cell carcinoma.

This clone was observed once. The rearrangement links TRBV6-6 to TRBJ2-7; 7 nucleotides align to TRBD1. V was clipped by 3 bases and J by 1 base; unmatched bases: 3. The CDR3 length is 14 residues. Germline CDR1 reads MNHNY; CDR2 reads SVGAGI (reference sequence). Here the CDR3 reads CASSYPQGSYEQYF. CDR3 nucleotide sequence: TGTGCCAGCAGTTATCCACAGGGGTCCTACGAGCAGTACTTC.

V and J are TRBV10-3 and TRBJ1-5; no firm D call. Looked up from germline, CDR1 is ENHRY and CDR2 is SYGVKD. The CDR3 runs 13 residues. Trimming took off 4 bases at V and 7 bases at J, with 11 bases between the two ends. In nucleotides, the CDR3 is TGTGCCATCAGTGGAGGAGGAGGCCAGCCCCAGCATTTT. This gives the protein CAISGGGGQPQHF.

The chain uses TRBV19 and TRBJ1-4; a weak D match, TRBD1 (5 bases). The CDR3 runs 14 residues. V lost 10 bases, J lost 6 bases, and 18 bases lay in between. Per the germline V gene, CDR1 is LNHDA and CDR2 is SQIVND (reference sequence). CDR3 DNA: TGTGCCACCCTTGGGGGGGTCACAGATGAAAAACTGTTTTTT. This sequence encodes CATLGGVTDEKLFF.

The chain uses TRBV4-1 and TRBJ1-5; 8 bases align to TRBD1. The junction had 2 bases not matched to a gene; V was cut back by 1 base and J by 6 bases. The CDR3 is 14 amino acids. Germline CDR1 MGHRA, CDR2 YSYEKL. The CDR3 loop reads CASSQADRVQPQHF. CDR3 coding DNA: TGCGCCAGCAGCCAAGCGGACAGGGTTCAGCCCCAGCATTTT.